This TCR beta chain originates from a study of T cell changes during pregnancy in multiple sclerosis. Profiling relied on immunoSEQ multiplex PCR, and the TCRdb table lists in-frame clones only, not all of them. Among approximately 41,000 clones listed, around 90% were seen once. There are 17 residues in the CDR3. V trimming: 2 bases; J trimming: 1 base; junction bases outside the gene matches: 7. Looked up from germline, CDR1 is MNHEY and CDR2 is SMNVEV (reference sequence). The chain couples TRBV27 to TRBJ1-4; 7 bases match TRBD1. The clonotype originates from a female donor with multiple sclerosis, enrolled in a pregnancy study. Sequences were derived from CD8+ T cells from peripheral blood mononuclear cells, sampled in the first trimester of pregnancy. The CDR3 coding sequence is TGTGCCAGCAGTTTACAGGGACAGCTTCTAACTAATGAAAAACTGTTTTTT. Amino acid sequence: CASSLQGQLLTNEKLFF.